The subject of this entry is one TCR beta chain. CDR3 size: 15 residues. Germline trimming cut 5 bases from V and 4 bases from J; bases unmatched to any gene: 5. The germline CDR1 and CDR2 sequences are SGHVS and FQNEAQ. Original methodology: Amplification from reference gene primers served as the basis for estimated nucleated cell counts. Generated by immunoSEQ multiplex PCR, the TCRdb table keeps only in-frame clones and is missing some. The V and J calls and clone size are taken from that table; D and trimming were inferred from the DNA. This table holds about 16,000 clones, 85% to 90% found once. The record originates from a study of blood T cell repertoires in COVID-19. Study overall: The origin of the acute and convalescent COVID-19 samples was the United States, Italy and Spain. T cells, B-cell-depleted T cells, or PBMCs supplied cDNA or gDNA.

The sequence came from a man aged 55 to 70 with acute or convalescent COVID-19. J is TRBJ1-6 and V is TRBV7-8; 7 positions match TRBD1. The sequenced sample was peripheral blood. The CDR3 is CASSLGTEYNSPLHF. The CDR3 DNA sequence: TGTGCCAGCAGCCTCGGGACAGAGTATAATTCACCCCTCCACTTT.